The 6 T cell receptor beta chains in this list originate from one sample, sequenced in a study of PD-1 blockade in classical Hodgkin lymphoma. Each and every patient relapsed after autologous stem cell transplantation, and patients got differing brentuximab vedotin exposure. The method was immunoSEQ multiplex PCR; TCRdb's version includes in-frame clones alone and lacks a portion of them. This table holds approximately 99,000 clones, roughly 87% found once. The sample here was peripheral blood mononuclear cells (PBMCs), taken before the second cycle of nivolumab. These receptors were collected from a human donor with classical Hodgkin lymphoma.

V usage is TRBV18 and J usage is TRBJ2-2; D gene unclear. Germline assignment: CDR1 KGHSH and CDR2 LQKENI. Trimming took 3 bases from V and 5 from J, leaving 13 bases between them. The CDR3 loop spans 15 amino acids. The CDR3 reads CASSPTLQRTGELFF. The DNA for the CDR3 is TGTGCCAGCTCACCGACCTTGCAACGGACCGGGGAGCTGTTTTTT.

The CDR3 DNA follows: TGTGCCAGTAGTATTCGTAGGTCGGGTGCTCTAGAGACCCAGTACTTC. Amino acids: CASSIRRSGALETQYF. The chain joins TRBV19 to TRBJ2-5, with D uncertain. Germline lookup yields CDR1 LNHDA and CDR2 SQIVND (reference sequence). This CDR3 has 16 amino acids. Deletions cut 3 bases from V and 4 bases from J, with 18 bases between. The variable domain in full, completed from reference TRBV19 and TRBJ2-5, reads DGGITQSPKYLFRKEGQNVTLSCEQNLNHDAMYWYRQDPGQGLRLIYYSQIVNDFQKGDIAEGYSVSREKKESFPLTVTSAQKNPTAFYLCASSIRRSGALETQYFGPGTRLLVL.

This chain links TRBV6-5 with TRBJ2-7; maybe TRBD1 (6 bases). CDR1 is MNHEY, CDR2 SVGAGI, per germline. This CDR3 has 14 residues. The germline V and J ends were trimmed by 6 bases and 2 bases, with 14 bases remaining between them. The DNA of the CDR3 is TGTGCCAGCAGCCTACAGGGACCCCCCTACGAGCAGTACTTC. Translated: CASSLQGPPYEQYF.

The chain has TRBV28 and TRBJ2-2; D gene ambiguous. Trimming removed 6 bases at V and 6 bases at J, with 11 bases between. The length of the CDR3 is 13 residues. Germline-derived CDR1 and CDR2 are MDHEN and SYDVKM. The CDR3 spells CASRGLKAGELFF. The CDR3 nucleotides read TGTGCCAGCAGGGGCCTAAAGGCCGGGGAGCTGTTTTTT.

V gene TRBV14 combines with J gene TRBJ1-2; D perhaps matches TRBD1 (5 bases). Trimming left V 4 bases short and J 0 bases short, with 15 bases between. The CDR3 runs 16 residues. The V gene's germline CDR1 is SGHDN and CDR2 FVKESK. The CDR3 spells CASSRRAVSANYGYTF. For the CDR3, the DNA is TGTGCCAGCAGCCGCAGGGCGGTTTCGGCTAACTATGGCTACACCTTC.

Only one count was recorded for this clone. This chain links TRBV18 with TRBJ2-7; possible D gene TRBD1, 6 bases. CDR3 length equals 16 residues. Per germline, CDR1 KGHSH and CDR2 LQKENI. The V and J ends lost 1 base and 2 bases respectively, with 15 bases between them. The CDR3 region is CASSPHLRGRTYEQYF. CDR3 sequence (DNA): TGTGCCAGCTCACCACATTTGAGGGGGAGAACCTACGAGCAGTACTTC.